Sequencing of this T cell receptor beta chain was carried out in a study of T cells after yellow fever vaccination. Whole-study findings and limits: In post-booster samples, most primary-vaccination clones reappeared (approximately 95% CD4, 88% CD8). The secondary response was weaker but peaked faster, day 5 versus 15. Clonotypes appearing in both CD4 and CD8 compartments existed, and their share was small.

As concerns this clonotype: The antigen is not known.

Production of TCR cDNA was by 5'RACE template switching, which also added a universal primer site and UMIs. One entry per CDR3 protein results from TCRdb running MiXCR on the 5' RACE reads. The sample carries about 340,000 distinct CDR3 sequences, approximately 3.9% recorded once. The sequence came from a man aged 18 to 35 who received the YFV17D yellow fever vaccine. Sequenced material: PBMCs, taken 5 days after the yellow fever booster vaccination.

CDR3 region: CASSLEIAGSSPLHF. The CDR3 DNA reads TGTGCCAGCAGCTTAGAAATCGCGGGAAGTTCACCCCTCCACTTT. The rearrangement joins TRBV7-2 to TRBJ1-6; no definite D call. The CDR3 spans 15 residues. V dropped 1 base and J dropped 9 bases, with 13 bases sitting between them. Germline V gene data show CDR1 as SGHTA and CDR2 as FQGNSA.